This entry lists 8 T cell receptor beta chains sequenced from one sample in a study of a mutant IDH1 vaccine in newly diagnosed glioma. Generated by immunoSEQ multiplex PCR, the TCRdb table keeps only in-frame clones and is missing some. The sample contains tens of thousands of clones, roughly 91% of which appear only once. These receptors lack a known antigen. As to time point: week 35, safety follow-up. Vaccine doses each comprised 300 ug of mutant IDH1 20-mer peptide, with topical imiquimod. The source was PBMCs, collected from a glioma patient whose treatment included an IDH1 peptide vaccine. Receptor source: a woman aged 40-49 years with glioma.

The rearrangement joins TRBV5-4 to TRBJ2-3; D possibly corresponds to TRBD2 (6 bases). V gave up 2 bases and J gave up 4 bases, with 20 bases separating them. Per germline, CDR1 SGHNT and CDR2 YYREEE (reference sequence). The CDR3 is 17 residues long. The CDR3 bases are TGTGCCAGCAGCTTAAACCCGGGACGTGGGACTTCAGATACGCAGTATTTT. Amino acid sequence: CASSLNPGRGTSDTQYF.

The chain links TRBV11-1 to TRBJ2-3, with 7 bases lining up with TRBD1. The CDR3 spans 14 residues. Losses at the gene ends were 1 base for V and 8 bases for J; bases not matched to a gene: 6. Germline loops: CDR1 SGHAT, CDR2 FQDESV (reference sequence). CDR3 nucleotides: TGTGCCAGCAGCTTAGGGGACAGTGGGGGTACGCAGTATTTT. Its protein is CASSLGDSGGTQYF.

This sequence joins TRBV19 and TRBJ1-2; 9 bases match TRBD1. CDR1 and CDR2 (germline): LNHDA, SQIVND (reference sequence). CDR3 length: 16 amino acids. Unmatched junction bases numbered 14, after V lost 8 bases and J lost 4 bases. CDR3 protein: CASSPPNRGRSYGYTF. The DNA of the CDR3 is TGTGCCAGTTCACCCCCTAACAGGGGGCGGTCCTATGGCTACACCTTC. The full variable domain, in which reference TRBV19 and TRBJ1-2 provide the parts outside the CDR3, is DGGITQSPKYLFRKEGQNVTLSCEQNLNHDAMYWYRQDPGQGLRLIYYSQIVNDFQKGDIAEGYSVSREKKESFPLTVTSAQKNPTAFYLCASSPPNRGRSYGYTFGSGTRLTVV.

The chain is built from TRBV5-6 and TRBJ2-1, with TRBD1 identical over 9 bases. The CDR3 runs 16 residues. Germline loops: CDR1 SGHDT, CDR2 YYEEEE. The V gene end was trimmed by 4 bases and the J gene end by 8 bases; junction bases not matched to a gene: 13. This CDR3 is CASSPPRQGVFDEQFF. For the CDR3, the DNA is TGTGCCAGCAGCCCACCTAGACAGGGGGTATTCGATGAGCAGTTCTTC.

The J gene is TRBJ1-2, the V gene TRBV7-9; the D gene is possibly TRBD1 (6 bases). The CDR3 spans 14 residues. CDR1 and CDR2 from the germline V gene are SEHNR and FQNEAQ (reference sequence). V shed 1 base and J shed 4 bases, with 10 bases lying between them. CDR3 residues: CASSLVGGGYGYTF. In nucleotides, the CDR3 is TGTGCCAGCAGCTTAGTTGGAGGGGGCTATGGCTACACCTTC.

This CDR3 reads CSVAPRQGIYEQYF. The CDR3 DNA is TGCAGCGTGGCTCCAAGACAGGGAATCTACGAGCAGTACTTC. The rearrangement links TRBV29-1 to TRBJ2-7; TRBD1 matches 7 bases. The CDR3 is 14 residues long. The germline CDR1 and CDR2 sequences are SQVTM and ANQGSEA. V trimming: 6 bases; J trimming: 3 bases; junction bases outside the gene matches: 11.

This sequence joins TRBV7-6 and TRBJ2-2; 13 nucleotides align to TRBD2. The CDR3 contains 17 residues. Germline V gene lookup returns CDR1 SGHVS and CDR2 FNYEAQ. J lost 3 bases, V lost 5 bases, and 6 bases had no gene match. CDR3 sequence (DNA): TGTGCCAGCAGCCAACTAGCGGGAGGGCGCGACACCGGGGAGCTGTTTTTT. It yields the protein CASSQLAGGRDTGELFF.

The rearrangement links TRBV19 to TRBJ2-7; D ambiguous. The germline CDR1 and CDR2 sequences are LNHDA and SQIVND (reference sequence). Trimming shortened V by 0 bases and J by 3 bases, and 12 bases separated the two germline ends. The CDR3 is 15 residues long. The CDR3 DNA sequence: TGTGCCAGTAGTATAGATCATGGAGCGAACTACGAGCAGTACTTC. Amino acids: CASSIDHGANYEQYF. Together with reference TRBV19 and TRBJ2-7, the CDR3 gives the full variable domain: DGGITQSPKYLFRKEGQNVTLSCEQNLNHDAMYWYRQDPGQGLRLIYYSQIVNDFQKGDIAEGYSVSREKKESFPLTVTSAQKNPTAFYLCASSIDHGANYEQYFGPGTRLTVT.